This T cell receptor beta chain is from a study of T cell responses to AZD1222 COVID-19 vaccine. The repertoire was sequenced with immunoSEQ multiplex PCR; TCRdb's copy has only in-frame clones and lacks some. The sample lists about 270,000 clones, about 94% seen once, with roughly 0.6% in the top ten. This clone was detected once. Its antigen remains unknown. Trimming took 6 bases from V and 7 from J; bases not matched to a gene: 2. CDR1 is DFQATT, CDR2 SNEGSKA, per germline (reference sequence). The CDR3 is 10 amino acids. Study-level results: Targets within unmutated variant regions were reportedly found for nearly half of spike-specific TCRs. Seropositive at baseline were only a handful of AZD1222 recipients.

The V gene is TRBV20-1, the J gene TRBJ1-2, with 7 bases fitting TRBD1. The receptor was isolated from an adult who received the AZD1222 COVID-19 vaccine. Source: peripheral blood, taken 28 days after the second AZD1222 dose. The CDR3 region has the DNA TGCAGTGCCACAGGGGTTGGCTACACCTTC. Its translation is CSATGVGYTF.